These 30 T cell receptor beta chains share one sample of origin, sequenced in a study of T-cell reconstitution after alpha-beta-depleted transplantation in children. Molecular barcoding with unique molecular identifiers was used for the TCRbeta library. TCRdb ran MiXCR on the PCR reads and lists one entry per CDR3 protein. The sample has roughly 150,000 distinct CDR3 sequences, around 10% seen once. The starting material was PBMCs, obtained before TCRalphabeta/CD19-depleted stem cell transplant. The source is a boy younger than 10 with acute myeloid leukemia, due to receive a stem cell transplant.

As for this clonotype: Given a much more abundant clone one base away, this may be a read error. V gene TRBV6-5 combines with J gene TRBJ1-1, with 7 positions matching TRBD1. The V segment lost 5 bases and the J segment 0 bases; nucleotides outside the gene matches: 9. Per germline, CDR1 MNHEY and CDR2 SVGAGI. CDR3 length: 16 amino acids. The CDR3 DNA reads as TGTGCCAGCAGTACTAGGGACAGTCCGCTGAACACTGAAGCTTTCTTT. Residues: CASSTRDSPLNTEAFF.

This clonotype was recorded at least ten times. V is TRBV5-1 and J is TRBJ2-5, with TRBD2 as a possible D gene (5 bases). Trimming pared 0 bases from V and 6 bases from J, leaving 12 bases between. CDR1 and CDR2 (germline): SGHRS, YFSETQ. There are 14 residues in the CDR3. CDR3 sequence reads: CASSLAASLQTQYF. For the CDR3, the DNA is TGCGCCAGCAGCTTGGCCGCTAGCCTCCAGACCCAGTACTTC.

In this sample, this clonotype turned up many times. The V call is TRBV3-1, the J call TRBJ2-2; D is uncertain. The CDR3 loop spans 13 amino acids. CDR1 and CDR2 (germline): LGHDT, YNNKEL (reference sequence). Trimming left V 3 bases short and J 6 bases short, with 8 bases between. The chain's CDR3 is CASSQGISGELFF. CDR3 bases: TGTGCCAGCAGCCAGGGAATTTCCGGGGAGCTGTTTTTT. The variable domain in full, with the rest retrieved from reference TRBV3-1 and TRBJ2-2, is DTAVSQTPKYLVTQMGNDKSIKCEQNLGHDTMYWYKQDSKKFLKIMFSYNNKELIINETVPNRFSPKSPDKAHLNLHINSLELGDSAVYFCASSQGISGELFFGEGSRLTVL.

This clonotype was counted many times. The genes are TRBV18 and TRBJ1-2, with TRBD1 matching 10 bases. The CDR3 sequence is 15 residues long. V trimming: 3 bases; J trimming: 6 bases; junction bases outside the gene matches: 7. The germline V gene has CDR1 KGHSH and CDR2 LQKENI. This chain's CDR3 is CASSPSVGTGDGYTF. Written as DNA, the CDR3 is TGTGCCAGCTCACCGTCAGTAGGGACAGGGGATGGCTACACCTTC. Full variable domain (rest looked up from reference TRBV18 and TRBJ1-2): NAGVMQNPRHLVRRRGQEARLRCSPMKGHSHVYWYRQLPEEGLKFMVYLQKENIIDESGMPKERFSAEFPKEGPSILRIQQVVRGDSAAYFCASSPSVGTGDGYTFGSGTRLTVV.

This clonotype was counted many times. The chain combines TRBV6-6 with TRBJ1-1, with a weak D call TRBD1 (5 bases). V was clipped by 6 bases and J by 11 bases, with 19 bases between them. The CDR3 extends over 13 amino acids. Looked up from germline, CDR1 is MNHNY and CDR2 is SVGAGI (reference sequence). Here the CDR3 reads CASRLRRGLWAFF. Written as DNA, the CDR3 is TGTGCCAGCAGACTCCGAAGGGGACTGTGGGCTTTCTTT.

This clonotype was recorded at least ten times. This chain uses TRBV20-1 with TRBJ2-7; 10 bases align to TRBD1. CDR3 length equals 12 residues. CDR1 and CDR2 from the germline V gene are DFQATT and SNEGSKA (reference sequence). V lost 6 bases and J lost 3; bases outside the gene matches: 2. Written as DNA, the CDR3 is TGCAGTGCAGGGGACAGGGGCTACGAGCAGTACTTC. Its protein is CSAGDRGYEQYF.

This clonotype was seen at least ten times. The CDR3 nucleotides read TGTGCCACGGGGACGGACGCGAGGGTGACGCAGTATTTT. Translation gives CATGTDARVTQYF. The chain uses TRBV24-1 and TRBJ2-3; D is possibly TRBD1 or TRBD2 (5 bases each). Germline V gene data show CDR1 as KGHDR and CDR2 as SFDVKD. V lost 10 bases and J 9 bases, leaving 19 bases between the germline ends. The CDR3 totals 13 residues.

This clonotype was seen repeatedly, ten times or more. The J gene is TRBJ2-7, the V gene TRBV10-2; TRBD2 agrees at 8 bases. After removal of 5 bases from V and 0 bases from J, the junction contained 6 bases not matched to a gene. Germline CDR1 and CDR2: WSHSY and SAAADI. The CDR3 contains 15 residues. CDR3 region: CASSTVGTSSYEQYV. The CDR3 coding sequence is TGCGCCAGCAGTACCGTCGGGACTAGCTCCTACGAGCAGTACGTC.

This clonotype appeared many times. The V gene is TRBV10-1, the J gene TRBJ2-2; tentatively, D is TRBD2 (6 bases). The CDR3 contains 14 residues. Per the germline V gene, CDR1 is WNHNN and CDR2 is SYGVQD (reference sequence). Trimming cost V 4 bases and J 8 bases, with 14 bases left between them. As DNA, the CDR3 is TGCGCCAGCAGTGCCTCGGGGGAGGCAGGGGAGCTGTTTTTT. Amino acid sequence: CASSASGEAGELFF.

This clonotype showed up many times. The chain joins TRBV3-1 to TRBJ2-7; D is possibly TRBD2 (5 bases). Germline V gene sequence: CDR1 LGHDT, CDR2 YNNKEL (reference sequence). V was clipped by 4 bases and J by 4 bases, with 11 bases between them. This CDR3 is built from 13 residues. CDR3 region: CASSRAGGYEQYV. Here the CDR3 DNA reads TGTGCCAGCAGCCGGGCAGGAGGATACGAGCAGTACGTC.

This clonotype was observed at least ten times. This chain links TRBV29-1 with TRBJ2-2, with D possibly being TRBD1 or TRBD2 (5 bases each). V was cut by 3 bases and J by 2 bases, with 10 bases left in between. This CDR3 comprises 14 residues. CDR1 is SQVTM and CDR2 is ANQGSEA in the germline V gene. CDR3 sequence: CSVDSGDNTGELFF. In nucleotides, the CDR3 is TGCAGCGTTGATTCCGGGGACAACACCGGGGAGCTGTTTTTT.

This clonotype was found many times. The V call is TRBV4-1, the J call TRBJ2-1; D is possibly TRBD1 (6 bases). This CDR3 comprises 17 residues. Looked up from germline, CDR1 is MGHRA and CDR2 is YSYEKL. V was shortened by 0 bases and J by 6 bases, with 18 bases between the two germline ends. CDR3 protein: CASSQDWSQTGINEQFF. The CDR3 coding sequence is TGCGCCAGCAGCCAAGATTGGTCCCAAACAGGGATCAATGAGCAGTTCTTC.

This clonotype has a handful of counts. The J gene is TRBJ2-3, the V gene TRBV30; D could derive from TRBD1 or TRBD2 (5 bases each). Germline CDR1 GTSNPN, CDR2 SVGIG (reference sequence). The CDR3 is 14 amino acids. Trimming took 3 bases from V and 0 from J, leaving 10 bases between them. The CDR3 reads CAWRGTTSTDTQYF. The CDR3 nucleotides are TGTGCCTGGAGAGGGACCACTAGCACAGATACGCAGTATTTT.

The sample holds many counts of this clonotype. The chain joins TRBV9 to TRBJ2-1; D gene ambiguous. This CDR3 has 11 residues. V was cut by 0 bases and J by 10 bases, with 5 bases left in between. Germline CDR1 is SGDLS and CDR2 is YYNGEE. The CDR3: CASSVGSEQFF. The CDR3 DNA sequence: TGTGCCAGCAGCGTAGGGAGCGAGCAGTTCTTC.

This clonotype was observed a few times. This chain uses TRBV19 with TRBJ2-6; the D is unclear. With 4 bases removed from V and 2 bases from J, the gap between germline ends came to 15 bases. CDR1 is LNHDA, CDR2 SQIVND, per germline (reference sequence). The CDR3 is 17 amino acids. The CDR3 protein is CASSTGAFGAGANVLTF. The CDR3 DNA follows: TGTGCCAGTAGTACCGGCGCCTTCGGTGCTGGGGCCAACGTCCTGACTTTC. Based on the CDR3 plus reference TRBV19 and TRBJ2-6, the full variable domain is DGGITQSPKYLFRKEGQNVTLSCEQNLNHDAMYWYRQDPGQGLRLIYYSQIVNDFQKGDIAEGYSVSREKKESFPLTVTSAQKNPTAFYLCASSTGAFGAGANVLTFGAGSRLTVL.

This clonotype has only a few counts. The rearrangement links TRBV11-2 to TRBJ2-1, with 11 bases matching TRBD2. Germline trimming cut 2 bases from V and 6 bases from J; bases unmatched to any gene: 3. Germline-derived CDR1 and CDR2 are SGHAT and FQNNGV. The CDR3 covers 15 residues. The CDR3 sequence is CASSLSLAGGNEQFF. The CDR3 region has the DNA TGTGCCAGCAGCTTAAGTCTAGCGGGGGGCAATGAGCAGTTCTTC.

This clonotype was observed at least ten times. This chain connects TRBV5-1 to TRBJ2-3; D gene unclear. From germline, CDR1 is SGHRS and CDR2 YFSETQ. CDR3 length equals 17 residues. V was trimmed by 0 bases and J by 4 bases, leaving 18 bases between them. CDR3 in DNA: TGCGCCAGCAGCTTGGTCATCGACCCCCGAATGGCAGATACGCAGTATTTT. This encodes CASSLVIDPRMADTQYF. Combining the CDR3 with reference TRBV5-1 and TRBJ2-3 gives the whole variable domain KAGVTQTPRYLIKTRGQQVTLSCSPISGHRSVSWYQQTPGQGLQFLFEYFSETQRNKGNFPGRFSGRQFSNSRSEMNVSTLELGDSALYLCASSLVIDPRMADTQYFGPGTRLTVL.

This clonotype was seen ten or more times. The genes are TRBV6-6 and TRBJ1-2; D is uncertain. The CDR3 is made up of 13 amino acids. V was clipped by 3 bases and J by 7 bases, with 12 bases between them. Germline CDR1 is MNHNY and CDR2 is SVGAGI (reference sequence). The CDR3 region has the DNA TGTGCCAGCAGTTATAAAGTCCCGGCTGGCTACACCTTC. Amino acid sequence: CASSYKVPAGYTF.

In this sample, this clonotype turned up many times. One end of the junction does not line up with germline, which may come from a read error. This chain connects TRBV6-1 to TRBJ1-6; tentatively, D is TRBD1 (5 bases). Per germline, CDR1 MNHNS and CDR2 SASEGT. This CDR3 is built from 16 residues. The DNA of the CDR3 is TGTGCCAGCAGAGAAGACAGAGGGAGGATGAATTCACCCCTCCACTTT. It is translated as CASREDRGRMNSPLHF.

This clonotype is labeled as large. The V and J genes are TRBV3-1 and TRBJ1-1; D may be TRBD1 (6 bases). This CDR3 has 14 residues. Per germline, CDR1 LGHDT and CDR2 YNNKEL (reference sequence). With 4 bases removed from V and 1 base from J, the gap between germline ends came to 10 bases. The CDR3 protein is CASSLPGQNTEAFF. The CDR3 coding sequence is TGTGCCAGCAGCCTACCGGGACAGAACACTGAAGCTTTCTTT.

Concerning this clonotype itself: Possible read error: a much larger clone is one base away. The rearrangement links TRBV4-1 to TRBJ2-7; 9 nucleotides line up with TRBD2. Germline CDR1 MGHRA, CDR2 YSYEKL. This CDR3 contains 13 residues. CDR3 in amino acids: CAISQVAGAEQYF. CDR3 DNA: TGCGCCATCAGCCAAGTAGCGGGAGCGGAGCAGTACTTC.

This clonotype was detected ten times or more. The chain carries TRBV5-5 and TRBJ2-2; no reliable D call. Deletions cut 4 bases from V and 4 bases from J, with 14 bases between. The length of the CDR3 is 15 residues. Germline CDR1 and CDR2: SGHKS and YYEKEE (reference sequence). The CDR3 coding sequence is TGTGCCAGCAGCAGCACGCTAACGGGCACCGGGGAGCTGTTTTTT. It encodes CASSSTLTGTGELFF.

In this sample, this clonotype turned up many times. The chain employs TRBV27 and TRBJ2-3, with TRBD2 matching 8 bases. The junction had 5 bases not matched to a gene; V was cut back by 2 bases and J by 4 bases. Germline CDR1 and CDR2: MNHEY and SMNVEV (reference sequence). The CDR3 sequence is 15 residues long. The chain's CDR3 is CASSLLGLESDTQYF. The CDR3 DNA reads as TGTGCCAGCAGTTTACTGGGACTAGAATCAGATACGCAGTATTTT.

There are many counts of this clonotype. The chain couples TRBV29-1 to TRBJ1-1; D possibly corresponds to TRBD1 (6 bases). This CDR3 has 13 residues. CDR1 and CDR2 from the germline V gene are SQVTM and ANQGSEA. CDR3 nucleotides: TGCAGTGCACCGGGGGGGGCGAACACTGAAGCTTTCTTT. Protein sequence: CSAPGGANTEAFF.

This clonotype was counted many times. The V call is TRBV4-1, the J call TRBJ1-1, with TRBD1 matching 7 bases. CDR1 is MGHRA and CDR2 is YSYEKL in the germline V gene. The ends lost 2 bases at V and 2 bases at J; junction bases unmatched: 8. There are 16 residues in the CDR3. The CDR3 region is CASSQPYRGHNTEAFF. The CDR3 DNA reads TGCGCCAGCAGCCAACCGTACAGGGGCCACAACACTGAAGCTTTCTTT.

This clonotype was recorded many times. The CDR3 protein is CASSYGTDSEKLFF. The CDR3 nucleotides are TGTGCCAGCAGTTATGGGACAGATTCAGAAAAACTGTTTTTT. The chain is built from TRBV6-5 and TRBJ1-4; TRBD1 matches 7 bases. V was pared by 3 bases and J by 8 bases, with 6 bases of the junction left unmatched. Germline values: CDR1 MNHEY, CDR2 SVGAGI. The CDR3 totals 14 residues.

This clonotype was observed many times. The chain uses TRBV12-3 or TRBV12-4 and TRBJ1-5; D is unresolved. V was clipped by 2 bases and J by 2 bases, with 16 bases between them. CDR3 length equals 17 residues. CDR3 loop: CASSLPIHQRGNQPQHF. In nucleotides, the CDR3 is TGTGCCAGCAGTTTACCGATTCACCAGAGAGGCAATCAGCCCCAGCATTTT.

As concerns this clonotype: This could be a read error, since a much larger clone is one nucleotide away. In nucleotides, the CDR3 is TGTGCCAGCAGGAAATTTACAAACTATGGCAACACCTTC. Residues: CASRKFTNYGNTF. The chain employs TRBV6-1 and TRBJ1-2; D remains unclear. The length of the CDR3 is 13 residues. CDR1 and CDR2 from the germline V gene are MNHNS and SASEGT.

This clonotype was counted between two and nine times. The rearrangement joins TRBV6-5 to TRBJ1-1, with a weak D call TRBD1 (6 bases). The CDR3 covers 16 residues. Looked up from germline, CDR1 is MNHEY and CDR2 is SVGAGI. V gave up 2 bases and J gave up 3 bases, with 16 bases separating them. CDR3 residues: CASSYRASGAYTEAFF. CDR3 DNA: TGTGCCAGCAGTTACCGAGCCTCGGGGGCGTACACTGAAGCTTTCTTT.

This clonotype turned up a few times. The rearrangement uses TRBV7-8 and TRBJ2-2; 9 bases are a match to TRBD1. The CDR3 is made up of 18 amino acids. With 0 bases clipped from V and 1 base from J, the junction kept 6 bases outside the gene matches. The germline gives CDR1 SGHVS, CDR2 FQNEAQ. CDR3 protein: CASSLAQGAAENTGELFF. DNA for the CDR3: TGTGCCAGCAGCTTAGCACAGGGGGCCGCCGAGAACACCGGGGAGCTGTTTTTT.